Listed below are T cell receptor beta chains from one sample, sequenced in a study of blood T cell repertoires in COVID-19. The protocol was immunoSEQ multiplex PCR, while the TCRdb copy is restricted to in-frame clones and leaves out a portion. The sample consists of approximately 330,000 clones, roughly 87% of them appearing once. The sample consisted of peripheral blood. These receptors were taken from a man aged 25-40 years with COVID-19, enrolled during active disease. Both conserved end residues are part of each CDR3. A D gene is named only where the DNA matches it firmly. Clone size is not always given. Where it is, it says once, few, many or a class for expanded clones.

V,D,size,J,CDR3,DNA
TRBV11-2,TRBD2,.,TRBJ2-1,CASSLGPGLAGYNEQFF,TGTGCCAGCAGCTTAGGACCCGGACTAGCGGGTTACAATGAGCAGTTCTTC
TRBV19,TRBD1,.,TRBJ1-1,CASSTITTGETEAFF,TGTGCCAGTAGTACGATAACGACAGGGGAGACTGAAGCTTTCTTT
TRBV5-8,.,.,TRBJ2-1,CASSAAHEQFF,TGTGCCAGCAGTGCGGCACATGAGCAGTTCTTC
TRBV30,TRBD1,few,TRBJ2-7,CAWTAGGDYEQYF,TGTGCCTGGACGGCAGGGGGCGACTACGAGCAGTACTTC
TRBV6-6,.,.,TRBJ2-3,CASRLQGTDTQYF,TGTGCCAGCAGACTACAGGGCACAGATACGCAGTATTTT
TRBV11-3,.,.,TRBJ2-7,CASSLDGGCSYEQYF,TGTGCCAGCAGCTTAGATGGGGGGTGTTCCTACGAGCAGTACTTC
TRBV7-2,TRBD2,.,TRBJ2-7,CASSWSGSRGDEQYF,TGTGCCAGCAGCTGGAGCGGGAGTAGAGGCGACGAGCAGTACTTC
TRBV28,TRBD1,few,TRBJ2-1,CASRPTGMSRNEQFF,TGTGCCAGCAGACCGACAGGGATGAGTCGCAATGAGCAGTTCTTC
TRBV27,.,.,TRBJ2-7,CASSLSRPAFPYEQYF,TGTGCCAGCAGTTTATCGAGGCCGGCGTTTCCCTACGAGCAGTACTTC
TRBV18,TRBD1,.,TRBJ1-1,CASSPRDRGWGTEAFF,TGTGCCAGCTCACCACGTGACAGGGGCTGGGGCACTGAAGCTTTCTTT
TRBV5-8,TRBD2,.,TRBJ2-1,CASSPGTSGLNEQFF,TGTGCCAGCAGCCCCGGGACTAGCGGGCTCAATGAGCAGTTCTTC
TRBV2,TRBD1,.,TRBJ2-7,CASSTGGYEQYF,TGTGCCAGCAGTACAGGGGGCTACGAGCAGTACTTC
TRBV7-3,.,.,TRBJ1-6,CASSFWPVSNSYNSPLHF,TGTGCCAGCAGCTTCTGGCCAGTATCCAACTCCTATAATTCACCCCTCCACTTT
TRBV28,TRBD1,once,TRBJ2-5,CASSLGTGAGETQYF,TGTGCCAGCAGTCTTGGGACAGGGGCTGGCGAGACCCAGTACTTC
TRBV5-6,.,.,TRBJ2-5,CASSTSYPGEGTQYF,TGTGCCAGCAGCACCTCCTACCCGGGAGAGGGGACCCAGTACTTC
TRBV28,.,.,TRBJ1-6,CASSLLAGELSSYNSPLHF,TGTGCCAGCAGTTTATTGGCAGGCGAACTTAGCTCCTATAATTCACCCCTCCACTTT
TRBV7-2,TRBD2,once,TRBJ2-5,CASRGLPGVGETQYF,TGTGCCAGCAGGGGACTACCGGGGGTGGGAGAGACCCAGTACTTC
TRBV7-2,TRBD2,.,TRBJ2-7,CASSSRTGTRTPPEQYF,TGTGCCAGCAGCTCCCGGACCGGGACTAGAACCCCCCCGGAGCAGTACTTC
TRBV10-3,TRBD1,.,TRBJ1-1,CAISKTGGYEMNTEAFF,TGTGCCATCAGTAAAACAGGGGGCTACGAAATGAACACTGAAGCTTTCTTT
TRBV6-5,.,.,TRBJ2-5,CASSYSTVRETQYF,TGTGCCAGCAGTTACTCGACGGTGAGGGAGACCCAGTACTTC
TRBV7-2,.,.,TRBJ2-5,CASSALDETQYF,TGTGCCAGCAGCGCCTTAGATGAGACCCAGTACTTC
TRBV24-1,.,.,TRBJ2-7,CATSDSRFYEQYF,TGTGCCACCAGTGATAGCCGCTTCTACGAGCAGTACTTC
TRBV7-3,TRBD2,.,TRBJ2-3,CASSLTSGGADTDTQYF,TGTGCCAGCAGCTTAACTAGCGGGGGGGCGGACACAGATACGCAGTATTTT
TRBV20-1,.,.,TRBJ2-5,CSAYRDSQYF,TGCAGTGCTTATCGGGACTCCCAGTACTTC
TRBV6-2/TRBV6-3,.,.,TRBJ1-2,CASSYRDIDGYTF,TGTGCCAGCAGTTACAGGGACATCGATGGCTACACCTTC
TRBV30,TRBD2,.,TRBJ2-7,CAWSEGLAGGKGYEQYF,TGTGCCTGGAGTGAAGGGTTAGCGGGAGGAAAGGGCTACGAGCAGTACTTC
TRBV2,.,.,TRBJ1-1,CASRGQMNTEAFF,TGTGCCAGCAGAGGACAGATGAACACTGAAGCTTTCTTT
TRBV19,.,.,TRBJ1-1,CASRAVMNTEAFF,TGTGCCAGTCGTGCGGTAATGAACACTGAAGCTTTCTTT
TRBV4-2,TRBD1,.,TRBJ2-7,CASSLRDRGFYEQYF,TGTGCCAGCAGCCTCCGGGACAGGGGATTCTACGAGCAGTACTTC
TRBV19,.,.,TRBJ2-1,CASSISQGRIEQFF,TGTGCCAGTAGTATTTCGCAGGGGCGCATTGAGCAGTTCTTC
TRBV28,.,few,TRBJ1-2,CASSFRVTGYGYTF,TGTGCCAGCAGTTTCAGGGTTACTGGCTATGGCTACACCTTC
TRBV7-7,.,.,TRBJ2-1,CASSSGAISYNEQFF,TGTGCCAGCAGCTCAGGGGCTATCTCCTACAATGAGCAGTTCTTC
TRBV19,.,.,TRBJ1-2,CASSIGTVANYGYTF,TGTGCCAGTAGTATAGGGACAGTTGCTAACTATGGCTACACCTTC
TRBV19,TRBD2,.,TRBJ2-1,CASSPSGRVGEQFF,TGTGCCAGTAGTCCTAGCGGGAGAGTCGGTGAGCAGTTCTTC
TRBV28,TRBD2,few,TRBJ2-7,CASSSVGNGGRGREQYF,TGTGCCAGCAGTTCGGTGGGAAACGGCGGGAGAGGGAGGGAGCAGTACTTC
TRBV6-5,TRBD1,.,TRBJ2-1,CASTLDRASYNEQFF,TGTGCCAGCACCCTGGACAGGGCTTCCTACAATGAGCAGTTCTTC
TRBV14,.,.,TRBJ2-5,CASNRDSPQETQYF,TGTGCCAGCAACCGAGACAGTCCCCAAGAGACCCAGTACTTC
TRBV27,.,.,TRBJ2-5,CASSSPGFPETQYF,TGTGCCAGCAGTTCTCCGGGTTTCCCAGAGACCCAGTACTTC
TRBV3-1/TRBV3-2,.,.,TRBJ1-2,CASSQVRAGGYTF,TGTGCCAGCAGCCAAGTAAGGGCGGGTGGCTACACCTTC
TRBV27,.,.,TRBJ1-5,CASSFGGQPQHF,TGTGCCAGCAGTTTCGGAGGCCAGCCCCAGCATTTT
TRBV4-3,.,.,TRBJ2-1,CASSQDRDFSYNEQFF,TGCGCCAGCAGCCAAGATCGGGATTTCTCCTACAATGAGCAGTTCTTC
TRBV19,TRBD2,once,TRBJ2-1,CASSIMAGGIYNEQFF,TGTGCCAGTAGTATCATGGCGGGAGGGATATACAATGAGCAGTTCTTC
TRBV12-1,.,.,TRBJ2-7,CASSFRPGRIHEQYF,TGTGCCAGCAGCTTTCGGCCAGGAAGAATCCACGAGCAGTACTTC
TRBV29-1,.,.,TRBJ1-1,CSVRQNTEAFF,TGCAGCGTCCGACAGAACACTGAAGCTTTCTTT
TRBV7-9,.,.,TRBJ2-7,CASSPGSGDPYEQYF,TGTGCCAGCAGCCCGGGTTCGGGGGATCCCTACGAGCAGTACTTC
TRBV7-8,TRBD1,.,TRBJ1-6,CASSLAETGGDYNSPLHF,TGTGCCAGCAGCTTAGCGGAGACAGGGGGTGACTATAATTCACCCCTCCACTTT
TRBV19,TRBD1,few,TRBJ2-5,CASSPTGGRETQYF,TGTGCCAGTAGCCCGACAGGGGGCAGGGAGACCCAGTACTTC
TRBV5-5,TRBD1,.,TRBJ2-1,CASSSRDRVDNEQFF,TGTGCCAGCAGCAGCCGGGACAGGGTCGACAATGAGCAGTTCTTC
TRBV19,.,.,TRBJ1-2,CASSLSGYTF,TGTGCCAGTAGTCTGAGTGGCTACACCTTC
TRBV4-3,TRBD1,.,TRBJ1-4,CASSPVSGTANEKLFF,TGCGCCAGCAGCCCAGTGTCCGGGACAGCTAATGAAAAACTGTTTTTT
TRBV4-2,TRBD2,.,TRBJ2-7,CASSQGLADEQYF,TGTGCCAGCAGCCAAGGTCTAGCGGACGAGCAGTACTTC
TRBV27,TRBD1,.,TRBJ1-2,CASSSGQGPNYGYTF,TGTGCCAGCAGTTCGGGACAGGGGCCCAACTATGGCTACACCTTC
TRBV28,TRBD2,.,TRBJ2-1,CASSSPSSGRRNEQFF,TGTGCCAGCAGTTCCCCTAGTAGCGGGAGGCGGAATGAGCAGTTCTTC
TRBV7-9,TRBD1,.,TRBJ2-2,CASSLDRDTGELFF,TGTGCCAGCAGCCTGGACAGGGACACCGGGGAGCTGTTTTTT
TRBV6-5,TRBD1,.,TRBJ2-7,CASSSQTGSYEQYF,TGTGCCAGCAGTTCCCAGACAGGGTCTTACGAGCAGTACTTC
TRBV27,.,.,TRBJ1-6,CASSLEGDSPLHF,TGTGCCAGCAGTCTCGAGGGGGATTCACCCCTCCACTTT
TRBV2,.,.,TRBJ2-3,CASSPIRITDTQYF,TGTGCCAGCAGTCCCATCAGAATCACAGATACGCAGTATTTT
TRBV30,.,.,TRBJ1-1,CAWSERGTPGWTEAFF,TGTGCCTGGAGTGAGCGGGGTACCCCAGGGTGGACTGAAGCTTTCTTT
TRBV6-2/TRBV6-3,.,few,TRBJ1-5,CASSSWDMLYSNQPQHF,TGTGCCAGCAGTTCCTGGGACATGCTTTATAGCAATCAGCCCCAGCATTTT